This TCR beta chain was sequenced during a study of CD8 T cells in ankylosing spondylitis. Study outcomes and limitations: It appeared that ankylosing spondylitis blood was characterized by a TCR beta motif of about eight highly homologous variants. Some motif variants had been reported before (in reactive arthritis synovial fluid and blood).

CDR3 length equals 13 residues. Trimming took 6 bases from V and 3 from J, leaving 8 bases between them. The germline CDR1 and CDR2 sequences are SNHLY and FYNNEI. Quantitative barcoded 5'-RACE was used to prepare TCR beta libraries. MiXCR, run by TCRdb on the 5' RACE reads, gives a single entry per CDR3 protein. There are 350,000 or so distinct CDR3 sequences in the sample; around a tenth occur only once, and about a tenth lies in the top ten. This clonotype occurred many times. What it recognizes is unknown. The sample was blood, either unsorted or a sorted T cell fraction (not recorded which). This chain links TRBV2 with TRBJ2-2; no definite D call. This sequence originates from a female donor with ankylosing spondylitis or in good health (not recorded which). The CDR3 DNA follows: TGTGCCAGCAGCCGACCTTACACCGGGGAGCTGTTTTTT. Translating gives CASSRPYTGELFF.